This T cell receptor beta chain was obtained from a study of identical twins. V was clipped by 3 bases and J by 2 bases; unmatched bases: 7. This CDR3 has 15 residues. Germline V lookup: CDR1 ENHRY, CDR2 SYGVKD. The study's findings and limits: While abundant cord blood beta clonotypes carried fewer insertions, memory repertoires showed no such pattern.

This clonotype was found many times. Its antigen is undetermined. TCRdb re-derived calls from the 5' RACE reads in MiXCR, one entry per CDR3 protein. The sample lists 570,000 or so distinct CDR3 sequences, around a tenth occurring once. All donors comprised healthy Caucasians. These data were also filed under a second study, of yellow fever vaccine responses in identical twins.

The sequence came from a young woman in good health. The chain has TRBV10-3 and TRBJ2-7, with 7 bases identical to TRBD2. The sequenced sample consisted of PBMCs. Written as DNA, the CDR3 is TGTGCCATCAGTGATGGGGTCCGGGGGGCCTACGAGCAGTACTTC. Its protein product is CAISDGVRGAYEQYF.